The clone carrying this T cell receptor (beta chain) was seen only a few times. The target antigen is unknown. Combining a sample-barcoded 5' primer with a J-beta primer mix, a second PCR ran for about 7 to 11 cycles. TCRdb analysed the 5' RACE reads with MiXCR anew, one entry per CDR3 protein. The data show approximately 670,000 distinct CDR3 sequences, around 41% seen once. Caucasian individuals from Russia who were healthy and aged about 6 to 100 acted as donors. The data stem from a study of blood T cells in healthy people across ages. Study-level information: Per two T cells, template switching captured roughly one barcoded beta molecule.

General observations from the study: Long-lived and aged donors differed, with more naive CD4+ cells and higher diversity in the long-lived.

This CDR3 has 12 amino acids. V shed 5 bases and J shed 8 bases, with 14 bases lying between them. The germline gives CDR1 DFQATT, CDR2 SNEGSKA (reference sequence). This receptor was identified in a man older than 75 in good health. What was sequenced was blood. The chain links TRBV20-1 to TRBJ2-3, with unresolved D. The CDR3 is CSAFPSRGTQYF. The CDR3 nucleotides read TGCAGTGCTTTCCCGTCCCGCGGTACGCAGTATTTT.